These 4 T cell receptor beta chains share one sample of origin, sequenced in a study of naive and memory T cell subsets (dated by TCRdb to 2016 to 2017). For whole blood analysis, more than 2 ml of peripheral blood was drawn from adult healthy volunteers into Tempus tubes, and RNA was extracted according to the manufacturer's instructions. Library preparation used 5' RACE. The instrument was an Illumina MiSeq. For the blood and skin samples, TCR RNA was reverse transcribed with SuperScript IV using primers for the alpha and beta constant regions. The public reads were run again by TCRdb, first through fastp at Q25 and then through MiXCR, and only productive beta chains were kept. For every CDR3 protein sequence, its rows merge into one entry that carries the most common genes and DNA. The sample table records tens of thousands of distinct CDR3 sequences; under 30% of these occur just once. The ten largest make up around 1.8% of the sample.

These receptors were collected from a female donor in good health.

This clonotype was found a few times. CDR3 in amino acids: CSVELSGSLLSDGQYF. Written as DNA, the CDR3 is TGCAGCGTTGAGTTGAGCGGGAGCCTTTTGAGTGACGGGCAGTACTTC. V and J are TRBV29-1 and TRBJ2-7; 8 bases are a match to TRBD2. The J segment lost 9 bases and the V segment lost 3 bases, leaving 19 bases of the junction unmatched. Per the germline V gene, CDR1 is SQVTM and CDR2 is ANQGSEA. The CDR3 consists of 16 residues.

At least ten counts were recorded for this clonotype. This chain connects TRBV20-1 to TRBJ1-1, with a tentative D call TRBD1 (5 bases). Trimming cost V 6 bases and J 3 bases, with 14 bases left between them. The CDR3 sequence is 13 residues long. Germline CDR1 is DFQATT and CDR2 is SNEGSKA (reference sequence). CDR3 DNA sequence: TGCAGTGCCCCGCCTTTGGGGGACACTGAAGCTTTCTTT. Residues: CSAPPLGDTEAFF.

This clonotype showed up many times. This chain connects TRBV20-1 to TRBJ2-5; D might be TRBD2 (5 bases). V dropped 1 base and J dropped 3 bases, with 15 bases sitting between them. This CDR3 spans 15 amino acids. Germline lookup yields CDR1 DFQATT and CDR2 SNEGSKA (reference sequence). In DNA form, the CDR3 reads TGCAGTGCTAGAGCCTTAGCTAGCAGCAAAGAGACCCAGTACTTC. It yields the protein CSARALASSKETQYF.

Relative to its sample, this clonotype is medium-sized (0.01 to 0.1%). This chain connects TRBV29-1 to TRBJ2-1; 11 bases match TRBD2. CDR1 and CDR2 from the germline V gene are SQVTM and ANQGSEA. There are 15 residues in the CDR3. V was clipped by 6 bases and J by 10 bases; unmatched bases: 14. CDR3 loop: CSVIAGGGGGGEQFF. CDR3 in DNA: TGCAGCGTGATAGCGGGAGGGGGGGGCGGTGGCGAGCAGTTCTTC.